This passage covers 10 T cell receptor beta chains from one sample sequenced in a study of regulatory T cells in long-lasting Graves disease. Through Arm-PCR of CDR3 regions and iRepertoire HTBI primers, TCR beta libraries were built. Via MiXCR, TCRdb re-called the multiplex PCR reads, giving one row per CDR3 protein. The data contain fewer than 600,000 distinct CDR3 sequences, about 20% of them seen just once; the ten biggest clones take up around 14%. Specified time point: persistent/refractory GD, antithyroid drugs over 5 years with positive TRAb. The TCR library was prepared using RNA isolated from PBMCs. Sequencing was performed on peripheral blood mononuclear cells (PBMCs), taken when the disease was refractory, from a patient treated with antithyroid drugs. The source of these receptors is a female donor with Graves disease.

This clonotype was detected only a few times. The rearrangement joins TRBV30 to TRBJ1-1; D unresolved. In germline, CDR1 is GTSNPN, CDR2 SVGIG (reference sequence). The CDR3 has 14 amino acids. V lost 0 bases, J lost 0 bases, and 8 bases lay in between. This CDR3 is CAWSVRVVNTEAFF. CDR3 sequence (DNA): TGTGCCTGGAGTGTGAGGGTAGTGAACACTGAAGCTTTCTTT.

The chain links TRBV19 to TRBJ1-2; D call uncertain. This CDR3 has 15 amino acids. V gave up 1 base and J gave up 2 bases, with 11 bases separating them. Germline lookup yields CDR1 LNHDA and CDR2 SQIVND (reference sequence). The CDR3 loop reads CASSIVALSNYGYTF. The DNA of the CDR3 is TGTGCCAGTAGTATAGTTGCCCTCTCCAACTATGGCTACACCTTC.

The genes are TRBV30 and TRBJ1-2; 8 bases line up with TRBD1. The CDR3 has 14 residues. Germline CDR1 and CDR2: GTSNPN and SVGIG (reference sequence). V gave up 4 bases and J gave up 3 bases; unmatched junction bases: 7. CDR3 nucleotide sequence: TGTGCCTGGACCCAGGACAGGGAAGACTATGGCTACACCTTC. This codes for CAWTQDREDYGYTF.

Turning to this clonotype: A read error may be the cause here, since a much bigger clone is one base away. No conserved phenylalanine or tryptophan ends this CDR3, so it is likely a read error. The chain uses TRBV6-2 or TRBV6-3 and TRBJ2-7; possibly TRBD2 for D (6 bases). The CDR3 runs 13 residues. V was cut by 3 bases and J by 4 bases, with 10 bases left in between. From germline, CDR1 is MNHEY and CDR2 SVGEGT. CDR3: CASSYTGEYEQYL. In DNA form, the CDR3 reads TGTGCCAGCAGTTATACGGGGGAATACGAGCAGTACCTC.

Here the CDR3 reads CASSQKTGRDTEAFF. CDR3 nucleotide sequence: TGTGCCAGCAGCCAGAAGACAGGAAGGGACACTGAAGCTTTCTTT. This chain joins TRBV7-8 and TRBJ1-1; the D gene is possibly TRBD1 (6 bases). V lost 5 bases to trimming and J lost 3 bases, with 16 bases between them. CDR3 length: 15 residues. Germline V lookup: CDR1 SGHVS, CDR2 FQNEAQ.

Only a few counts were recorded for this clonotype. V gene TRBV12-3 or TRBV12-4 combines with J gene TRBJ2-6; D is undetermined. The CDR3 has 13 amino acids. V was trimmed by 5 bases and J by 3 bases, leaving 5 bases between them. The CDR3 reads CASSALGANVLTF. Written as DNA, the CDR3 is TGTGCCAGCAGTGCTCTTGGGGCCAACGTCCTGACTTTC.

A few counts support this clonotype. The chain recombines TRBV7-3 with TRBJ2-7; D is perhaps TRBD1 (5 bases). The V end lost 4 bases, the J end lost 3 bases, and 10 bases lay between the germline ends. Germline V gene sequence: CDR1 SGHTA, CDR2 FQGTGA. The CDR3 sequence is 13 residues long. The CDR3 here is CASSWGRNYEQYF. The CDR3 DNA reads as TGTGCCAGCAGCTGGGGCAGGAACTACGAGCAGTACTTC.

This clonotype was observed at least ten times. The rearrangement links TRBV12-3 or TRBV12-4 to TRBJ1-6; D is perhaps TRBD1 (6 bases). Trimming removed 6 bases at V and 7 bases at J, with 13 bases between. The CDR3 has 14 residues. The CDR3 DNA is TGTGCCAGCAGCCCGACGCAGGGGAATTCACCCCTCCACTTT. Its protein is CASSPTQGNSPLHF.

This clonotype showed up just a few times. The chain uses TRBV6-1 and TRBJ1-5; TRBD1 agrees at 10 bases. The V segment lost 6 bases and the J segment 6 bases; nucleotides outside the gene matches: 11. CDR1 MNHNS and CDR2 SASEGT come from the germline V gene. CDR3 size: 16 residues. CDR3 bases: TGTGCCAGCAGAACCAACGCCGGGACAGGGGTTCAGCCCCAGCATTTT. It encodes CASRTNAGTGVQPQHF.

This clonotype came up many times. CDR3 in amino acids: CASSLTGASGEQYF. CDR3 DNA: TGTGCCAGCAGTCTGACAGGGGCTTCTGGGGAGCAGTACTTC. The chain links TRBV27 to TRBJ2-7; 8 nucleotides align to TRBD1. Germline V CDR1 and CDR2: MNHEY, SMNVEV (reference sequence). Trimming removed 5 bases from V and 7 bases from J; junction bases left unmatched: 10. The CDR3 consists of 14 residues.